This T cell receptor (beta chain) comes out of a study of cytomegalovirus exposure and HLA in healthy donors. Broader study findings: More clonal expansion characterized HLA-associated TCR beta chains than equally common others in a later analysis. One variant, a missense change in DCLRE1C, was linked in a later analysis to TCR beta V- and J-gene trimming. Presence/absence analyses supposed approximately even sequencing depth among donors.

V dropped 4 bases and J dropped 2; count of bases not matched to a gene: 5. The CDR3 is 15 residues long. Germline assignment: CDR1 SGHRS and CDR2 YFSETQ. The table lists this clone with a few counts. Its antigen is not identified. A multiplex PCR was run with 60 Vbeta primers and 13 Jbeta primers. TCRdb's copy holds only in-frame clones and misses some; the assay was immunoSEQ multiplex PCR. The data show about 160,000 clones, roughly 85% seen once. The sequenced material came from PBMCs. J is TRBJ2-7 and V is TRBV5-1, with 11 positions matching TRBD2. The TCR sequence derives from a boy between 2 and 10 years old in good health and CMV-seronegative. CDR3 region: CASSPGTSGTYEQYV. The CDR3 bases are TGCGCCAGCAGCCCCGGGACTAGCGGCACCTACGAGCAGTACGTC.